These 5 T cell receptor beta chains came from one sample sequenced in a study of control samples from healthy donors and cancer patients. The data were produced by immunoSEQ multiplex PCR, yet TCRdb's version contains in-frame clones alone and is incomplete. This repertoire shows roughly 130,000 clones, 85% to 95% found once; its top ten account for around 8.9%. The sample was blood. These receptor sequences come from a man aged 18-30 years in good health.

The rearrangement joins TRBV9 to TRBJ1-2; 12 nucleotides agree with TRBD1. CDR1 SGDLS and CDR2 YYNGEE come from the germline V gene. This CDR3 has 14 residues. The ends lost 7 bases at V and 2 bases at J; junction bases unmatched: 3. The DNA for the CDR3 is TGTGCCAGCTGGGGGACAGGGGGCAACTATGGCTACACCTTC. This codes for CASWGTGGNYGYTF.

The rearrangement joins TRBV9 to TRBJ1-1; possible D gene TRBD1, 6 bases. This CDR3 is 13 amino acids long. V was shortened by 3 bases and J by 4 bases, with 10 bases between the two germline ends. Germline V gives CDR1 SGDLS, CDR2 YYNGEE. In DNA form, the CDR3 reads TGTGCCAGCAGCGATGACAGGTCCACTGAAGCTTTCTTT. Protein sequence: CASSDDRSTEAFF. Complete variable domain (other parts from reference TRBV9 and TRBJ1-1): DSGVTQTPKHLITATGQRVTLRCSPRSGDLSVYWYQQSLDQGLQFLIQYYNGEERAKGNILERFSAQQFPDLHSELNLSSLELGDSALYFCASSDDRSTEAFFGQGTRLTVV.

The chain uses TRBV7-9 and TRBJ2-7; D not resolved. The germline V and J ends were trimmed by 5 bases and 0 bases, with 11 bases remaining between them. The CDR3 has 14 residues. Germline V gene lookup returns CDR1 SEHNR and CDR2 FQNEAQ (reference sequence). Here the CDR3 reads CASSLGRTSYEQYF. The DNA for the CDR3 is TGTGCCAGCAGCCTCGGACGGACCTCCTACGAGCAGTACTTC.

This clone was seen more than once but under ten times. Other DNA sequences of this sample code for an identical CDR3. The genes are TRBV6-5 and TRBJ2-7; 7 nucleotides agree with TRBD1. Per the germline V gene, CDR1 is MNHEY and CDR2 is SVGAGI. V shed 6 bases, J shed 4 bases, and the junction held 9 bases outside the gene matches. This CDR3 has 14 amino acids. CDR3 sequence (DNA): TGTGCCAGCAGCCGGGACAGAAGTGGGTACGAGCAGTACTTC. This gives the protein CASSRDRSGYEQYF.

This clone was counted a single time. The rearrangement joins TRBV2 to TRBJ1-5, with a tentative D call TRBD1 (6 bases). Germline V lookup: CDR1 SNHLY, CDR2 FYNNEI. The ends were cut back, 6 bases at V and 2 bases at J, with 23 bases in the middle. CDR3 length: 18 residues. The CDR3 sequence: CASSEPANARGGNQPQHF. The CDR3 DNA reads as TGTGCCAGCAGCGAACCTGCCAATGCCAGGGGAGGCAATCAGCCCCAGCATTTT.